This T cell receptor (beta chain) stems from a study of blood T cell repertoires in COVID-19 (dated by TCRdb to the early 2020s). With regard to the full study: Samples from collaborators originated in the United States, Italy and Spain and spanned both the acute and convalescent phases of COVID-19. The dataset comprised deeply sampled blood TCRbeta repertoires from subjects exposed to, actively infected with, or recovered from COVID-19. Nearly every sample came with metadata listing a de-identified subject ID, COVID-19 status, age in years and sex. The repertoires were made available in a free public database intended to serve as a resource for research on the immune response to SARS-CoV-2. Samples were obtained from the ongoing ImmuneRACE study (first 160 participants) and from over 1,000 subjects provided by 6 global collaborators. HLA class I and class II types, where available, came from metadata supplied by the sample provider rather than from assay-based typing. The prospective study material was composed of cDNA or gDNA derived from T cells, B-cell-depleted T cells, or PBMCs. The investigation overall reported the following: How much clinical and demographic metadata was included differed by source and by participant, and the metadata was provided uncurated.

TCRbeta CDR3 regions were amplified from genomic DNA by means of the immunoSEQ Assay, a bias-controlled multiplex PCR. On the study's bioinformatics: Within the assay, amplification of reference gene primers was used to estimate how many nucleated cells each sample contained. To quantify the absolute abundance of each unique TCRbeta CDR3 rearrangement, sequence reads were collapsed and filtered. For each sample, productive Simpson clonality was calculated as the square root of Simpson's diversity index across productive rearrangements. Here the immuneACCESS table is served through TCRdb, limited to in-frame sequences with V and J called. Missing clones are a known gap in these copies; in checked studies unresolved V genes cover under half, and the rest lacks a known reason. V, J and clone size were drawn from that table, and D and trimming were deduced from the DNA. This sample has 60,000 to 85,000 clones in its table, and 83% of those were observed once. The biggest ten clones account for around 38% of the sample.

Whole blood was collected in K2EDTA tubes by collaborating institutions according to the institutions' own protocols. For TCRbeta analysis, collaborator samples were shipped as frozen whole blood, as isolated PBMCs, or as DNA extracted from either sample type. Turning to this clone: The clone's antigen remains unknown. No much larger clone exists at a distance of one base, and base qualities are not known.

The CDR3, cysteine through phenylalanine, is 16 amino acids long. Of the read, only the CDR3 DNA is kept; its 48 bases are in frame from base 1. Looking up the germline V gene yields CDR1 MDHEN and CDR2 SYDVKM. Relative to germline, V is missing 6 bases and J is missing 5 bases, with 12 bases of the junction outside any gene match. The chain is encoded by TRBV28 joined to TRBJ2-1; 8 central nucleotides agree with TRBD2. The sequenced sample consisted of peripheral blood. The sequence was obtained from a man older than 75 with acute or convalescent COVID-19. The DNA is TGTGCCAGCAGCCCGGAGGGAGCGGGAGTTGACAATGAGCAGTTCTTC. This codes for CASSPEGAGVDNEQFF.